This record looks at one TCR beta chain sequence and its context. The antigen is not known. Germline V gives CDR1 MDHEN, CDR2 SYDVKM. CDR3 length: 17 amino acids. J lost 0 bases, V lost 7 bases, and 11 bases had no gene match. This sample is drawn from a study of T cell responses to AZD1222 COVID-19 vaccine. Measured with immunoSEQ multiplex PCR; TCRdb has only the in-frame clones, and not every one. Here the sample spans 70,000 or so clones, 88% being singletons. Study results and limitations: Donors skewed white British and female; clonal diversity was possibly underestimated. Repertoire sampling was restricted to post-peak T cell response timepoints. Variant regions that are unmutated are reportedly the target of nearly half of spike-specific TCRs.

The sequences come from peripheral blood, collected on day 0 of AZD1222 vaccination. This chain uses TRBV28 with TRBJ1-4; 7 nucleotides align to TRBD1. The source is an adult in good health. The CDR3 nucleotides read TGTGCCAGCACCCTTGAGTCCACAGGGGCAACTAATGAAAAACTGTTTTTT. This gives the protein CASTLESTGATNEKLFF.